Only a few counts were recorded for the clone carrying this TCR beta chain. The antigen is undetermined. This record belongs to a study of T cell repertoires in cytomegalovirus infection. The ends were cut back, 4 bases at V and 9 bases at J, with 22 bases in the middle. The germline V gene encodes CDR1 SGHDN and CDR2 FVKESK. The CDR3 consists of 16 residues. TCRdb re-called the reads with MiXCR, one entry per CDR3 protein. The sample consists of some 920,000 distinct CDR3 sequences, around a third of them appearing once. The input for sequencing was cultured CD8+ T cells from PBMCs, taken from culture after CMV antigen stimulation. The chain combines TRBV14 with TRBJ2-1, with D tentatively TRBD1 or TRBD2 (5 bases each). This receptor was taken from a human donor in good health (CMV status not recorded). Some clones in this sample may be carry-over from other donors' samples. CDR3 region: CASSLGPPRGTSEQFF. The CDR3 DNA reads TGTGCCAGCAGCCTAGGTCCCCCGAGGGGCACAAGTGAGCAGTTCTTC.